The 21 T cell receptor beta chains below come from one sample, sequenced in a study of blood T cells in healthy people across ages (dated by TCRdb to the mid-2010s). Libraries were constructed by 5' RACE. Sequenced on an Illumina HiSeq 2500. A second roughly 7 to 11 cycle PCR used a sample-barcoded 5' primer and a J-beta primer mix. The public sequencing data were trimmed at Q25 with fastp and processed into clonotypes with MiXCR by TCRdb, which kept only in-frame beta chains. For every CDR3 protein sequence, its rows merge into one entry that carries the most common genes and DNA. The sample table records around 1.5 million distinct CDR3 sequences; approximately 63% of these occur just once. Of the sample, 6.5% to 8.5% falls within the top ten clones. Specimen: blood. These receptor sequences come from a man aged 18 to 29 in good health.

The chain combines TRBV27 with TRBJ2-3; a possible D gene is TRBD1 (6 bases). V was pared by 0 bases and J by 6 bases, with 13 bases between. Germline CDR1 reads MNHEY; CDR2 reads SMNVEV (reference sequence). This CDR3 spans 15 amino acids. Here the CDR3 reads CASSLSSGVKDTQYF. The CDR3 DNA reads TGTGCCAGCAGTTTATCATCAGGGGTCAAGGATACGCAGTATTTT.

CDR3 protein: CASSLNTGLYEQYF. CDR3 DNA sequence: TGTGCCAGCAGCTTAAATACAGGACTCTACGAGCAGTACTTC. The chain links TRBV11-2 to TRBJ2-7; D could derive from TRBD1 or TRBD2 (5 bases each). The CDR3 sequence is 14 residues long. V was clipped by 2 bases and J by 3 bases, with 11 bases between them. Germline loops: CDR1 SGHAT, CDR2 FQNNGV.

This chain connects TRBV12-3 or TRBV12-4 to TRBJ2-2, with TRBD1 as a possible D gene (6 bases). V lost 9 bases and J lost 4, with 12 bases in between. This CDR3 is 13 amino acids long. CDR3 sequence reads: CASRDTFTGELFF. The CDR3 region has the DNA TGTGCCAGTCGGGACACCTTCACCGGGGAGCTGTTTTTT.

The J gene is TRBJ2-5, the V gene TRBV5-6; D assignment may be TRBD1 or TRBD2 (5 bases each). There are 15 residues in the CDR3. V was cut by 6 bases and J by 0 bases, with 15 bases left in between. CDR1 is SGHDT, CDR2 YYEEEE, per germline. The CDR3 region is CASTWGLRDQETQYF. CDR3 nucleotides: TGTGCCAGCACCTGGGGGTTGAGGGACCAAGAGACCCAGTACTTC.

DNA of the CDR3: TGTGCCAGCAACCGTTACCTCGGGGAGCTGTTTTTT. Encoded protein: CASNRYLGELFF. This sequence joins TRBV5-6 and TRBJ2-2, with no clear D. This CDR3 region has 12 residues. Trimming took off 6 bases at V and 7 bases at J, with 10 bases between the two ends. Germline CDR1 is SGHDT and CDR2 is YYEEEE.

This clonotype came up a few times. This chain joins TRBV7-2 and TRBJ1-2, with 9 bases matching TRBD1. The CDR3 loop spans 15 amino acids. J lost 4 bases, V lost 4 bases, and 7 bases had no gene match. Germline V gene sequence: CDR1 SGHTA, CDR2 FQGNSA. CDR3 amino acids: CASSWDRAKSYGYTF. Written as DNA, the CDR3 is TGTGCCAGCAGCTGGGACAGGGCTAAAAGCTATGGCTACACCTTC.

This sequence joins TRBV20-1 and TRBJ2-3; 8 positions match TRBD2. The CDR3 runs 17 residues. The J segment lost 3 bases and the V segment lost 4 bases, leaving 15 bases of the junction unmatched. Germline CDR1 is DFQATT and CDR2 is SNEGSKA (reference sequence). The CDR3 loop is CSATTAPAGARTDTQYF. DNA for the CDR3: TGCAGTGCTACGACCGCACCAGCGGGGGCCCGTACAGATACGCAGTATTTT.

This clonotype has a handful of counts. The chain has TRBV3-1 and TRBJ2-4; 7 bases align to TRBD1. The CDR3 has 15 residues. V was pared by 0 bases and J by 8 bases, with 7 bases of the junction left unmatched. The germline CDR1 and CDR2 sequences are LGHDT and YNNKEL (reference sequence). The CDR3 nucleotides are TGTGCCAGCAGCCAAGATGGAGTAAGGGGGCACATTCAGTACTTC. This translates into CASSQDGVRGHIQYF. Based on the CDR3 plus reference TRBV3-1 and TRBJ2-4, the full variable domain is DTAVSQTPKYLVTQMGNDKSIKCEQNLGHDTMYWYKQDSKKFLKIMFSYNNKELIINETVPNRFSPKSPDKAHLNLHINSLELGDSAVYFCASSQDGVRGHIQYFGAGTRLSVL.

The V call is TRBV20-1, the J call TRBJ1-1, with D perhaps TRBD1 (5 bases). Germline V gene sequence: CDR1 DFQATT, CDR2 SNEGSKA (reference sequence). V shed 7 bases and J shed 5 bases, with 14 bases lying between them. This CDR3 contains 12 residues. The CDR3, as DNA: TGCAGTGGGGGGGATGCGCGGACTGAAGCTTTCTTT. Protein: CSGGDARTEAFF.

CDR3 loop: CSARDLSRGYNEQFF. The CDR3 DNA reads as TGCAGTGCTAGAGATCTAAGTAGGGGTTACAATGAGCAGTTCTTC. The chain uses TRBV20-1 and TRBJ2-1; maybe TRBD1 (5 bases). The CDR3 spans 15 residues. Between the trimmed V and J ends, which lost 0 bases and 4 bases, there was a span of 13 bases. Germline values: CDR1 DFQATT, CDR2 SNEGSKA (reference sequence).

This chain connects TRBV9 to TRBJ2-1; the match to TRBD1 covers 12 bases. Germline loops: CDR1 SGDLS, CDR2 YYNGEE. V lost 3 bases to trimming and J lost 7 bases; unmatched junction nucleotides: 5. This CDR3 is built from 15 residues. The CDR3 loop is CASSEGQGAGNEQFF. The DNA of the CDR3 is TGTGCCAGCAGCGAGGGACAGGGGGCTGGGAATGAGCAGTTCTTC.

This clonotype has more than one count but fewer than ten. J is TRBJ2-4 and V is TRBV6-5; 12 positions agree with TRBD2. The end of the DNA is better explained by TRBJ2-7, so the J call may be wrong. CDR3 length equals 17 residues. Per germline, CDR1 MNHEY and CDR2 SVGAGI. As DNA, the CDR3 is TGTGCCAGCAGTTACACCATCCTAGCGGGAGGGCAGTCCGAGCAGTACTTC. As protein: CASSYTILAGGQSEQYF.

In its sample, this clonotype was seen once. V and J are TRBV6-6 and TRBJ1-2; 9 bases align to TRBD1. CDR3 size: 14 residues. Germline V gene sequence: CDR1 MNHNY, CDR2 SVGAGI (reference sequence). Trimming took 6 bases from V and 4 from J; bases not matched to a gene: 6. In DNA form, the CDR3 reads TGTGCCAGCAGGGGGACAGGGAACTCCTATGGCTACACCTTC. Its translation: CASRGTGNSYGYTF.

This chain uses TRBV10-3 with TRBJ2-5, with 14 bases lining up with TRBD2. CDR1 ENHRY and CDR2 SYGVKD come from the germline V gene. The ends lost 5 bases at V and 2 bases at J; junction bases unmatched: 13. CDR3 length: 19 amino acids. CDR3 coding DNA: TGTGCCATCAGTTTCGGATCGGGGACTAGCGGGAGCGTGCAAGAGACCCAGTACTTC. This gives the protein CAISFGSGTSGSVQETQYF.

This chain connects TRBV27 to TRBJ2-4; 10 nucleotides match TRBD2. The last part of the DNA fits TRBJ2-7 better; the J call may be wrong. This CDR3 comprises 15 residues. CDR1 MNHEY and CDR2 SMNVEV come from the germline V gene (reference sequence). CDR3: CASRTGTSASYEQYF. As DNA, the CDR3 is TGTGCCAGCAGAACTGGGACTAGCGCGAGCTACGAGCAGTACTTC.

The J gene is TRBJ2-3, the V gene TRBV12-3 or TRBV12-4; either TRBD1 or TRBD2 may fit D (5 bases each). V gave up 2 bases and J gave up 5 bases, with 14 bases separating them. The CDR3 runs to 15 residues. The CDR3 loop is CASSLRGAYIDTQYF. For the CDR3, the DNA is TGTGCCAGCAGTTTAAGAGGGGCCTACATAGATACGCAGTATTTT.

In this sample, this clonotype turned up many times. The CDR3, as DNA: TGCAGTGCTGATAGCGGGGGTAGTTACGAGCAGTACTTC. It specifies CSADSGGSYEQYF. This chain connects TRBV20-1 to TRBJ2-7; 9 nucleotides align to TRBD2. The V segment lost 5 bases and the J segment 4 bases; nucleotides outside the gene matches: 6. The CDR3 runs to 13 residues. Germline CDR1 is DFQATT and CDR2 is SNEGSKA (reference sequence).

The chain couples TRBV10-3 to TRBJ1-6; D unclear. The V gene's germline CDR1 is ENHRY and CDR2 SYGVKD. This CDR3 has 16 residues. V gave up 0 bases and J gave up 0 bases, with 6 bases separating them. CDR3 nucleotide sequence: TGTGCCATCAGTGAGTCGCTGAGCTCCTATAATTCACCCCTCCACTTT. Protein product: CAISESLSSYNSPLHF.

The J gene is TRBJ2-3, the V gene TRBV20-1; D gene ambiguous. V lost 0 bases, J lost 3 bases, and 16 bases lay in between. This CDR3 is built from 16 residues. Germline V CDR1 and CDR2: DFQATT, SNEGSKA (reference sequence). The CDR3 loop reads CSARDLEKRLTDTQYF. CDR3 bases: TGCAGTGCTAGAGATCTGGAGAAGCGTTTGACAGATACGCAGTATTTT.

The chain employs TRBV6-5 and TRBJ2-5, with a possible D match to TRBD1 (6 bases). The DNA end is more similar to TRBJ2-7, so the J call may be wrong. The germline CDR1 and CDR2 sequences are MNHEY and SVGAGI. The CDR3 loop spans 15 amino acids. CDR3 DNA sequence: TGTGCCAGCAGTTACCAGCGAGGACAGACCAGCGAGCAGTACTTC. Translation gives CASSYQRGQTSEQYF.

This chain links TRBV20-1 with TRBJ2-1; D is unresolved. Trimming left V 6 bases short and J 10 bases short, with 10 bases between. This CDR3 has 10 amino acids. The germline V gene has CDR1 DFQATT and CDR2 SNEGSKA (reference sequence). The CDR3 DNA sequence: TGCAGTGCCAGACCGGCCGAGCAGTTCTTC. It is translated as CSARPAEQFF.